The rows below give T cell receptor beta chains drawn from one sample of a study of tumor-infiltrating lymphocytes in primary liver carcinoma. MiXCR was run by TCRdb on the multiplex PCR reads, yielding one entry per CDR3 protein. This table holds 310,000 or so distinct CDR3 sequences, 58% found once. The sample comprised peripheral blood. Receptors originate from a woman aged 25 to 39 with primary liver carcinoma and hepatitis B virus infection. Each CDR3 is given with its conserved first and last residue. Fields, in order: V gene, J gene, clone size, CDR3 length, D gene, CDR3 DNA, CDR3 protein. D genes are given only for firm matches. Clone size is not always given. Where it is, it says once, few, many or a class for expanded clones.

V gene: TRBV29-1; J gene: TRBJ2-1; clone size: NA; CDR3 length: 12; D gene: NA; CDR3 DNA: TGCAGCGCCCTAAGGGGCTACAATGAGCAGCTCTTC; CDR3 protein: CSALRGYNEQLF
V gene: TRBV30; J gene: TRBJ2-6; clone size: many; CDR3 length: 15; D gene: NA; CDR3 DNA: TGTGCCTGGAGTGTACAATGGGCTGGGGCCAACGTCCTGACTTTC; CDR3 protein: CAWSVQWAGANVLTF
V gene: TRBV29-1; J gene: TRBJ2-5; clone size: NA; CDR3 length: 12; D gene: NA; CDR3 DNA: TGCAGCGTAGAGGACGTTCACAGGGACCAGTACTTC; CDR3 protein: CSVEDVHRDQYF
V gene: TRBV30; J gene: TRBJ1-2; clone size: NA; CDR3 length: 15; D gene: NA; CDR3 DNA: TGTGCCTGGAAGGAATACAGGCCAACTAACTATGGCTACACCTTC; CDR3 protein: CAWKEYRPTNYGYTF
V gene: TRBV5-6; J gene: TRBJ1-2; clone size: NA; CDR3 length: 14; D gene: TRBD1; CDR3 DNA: TGTGCCAGCAGCTCCGGGACAGGGGTATATGGCTACACCTTC; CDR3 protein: CASSSGTGVYGYTF
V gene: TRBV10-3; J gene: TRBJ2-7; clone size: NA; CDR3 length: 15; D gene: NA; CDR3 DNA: TGTACCATCAGTGAGTCCCCGGACACTCCTTACGAGCAGTACTTC; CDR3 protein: CTISESPDTPYEQYF
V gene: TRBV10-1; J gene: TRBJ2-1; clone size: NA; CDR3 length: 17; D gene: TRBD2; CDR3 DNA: TGCGCCAGCAGCCGCGGGGGACTAGCGGGAGATGGCGATGAGCAGTTCTTC; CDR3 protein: CASSRGGLAGDGDEQFF
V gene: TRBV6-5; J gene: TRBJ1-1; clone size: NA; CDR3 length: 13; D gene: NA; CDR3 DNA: TGTGCCAGCAGTTACTTGAGTGAGAGTGGAGCTTTCTTT; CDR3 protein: CASSYLSESGAFF
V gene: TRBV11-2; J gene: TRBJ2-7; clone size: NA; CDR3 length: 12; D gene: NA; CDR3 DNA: TGTGCCAGTAGCTTCACGGGAAACGAGCGGTACTTC; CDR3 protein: CASSFTGNERYF
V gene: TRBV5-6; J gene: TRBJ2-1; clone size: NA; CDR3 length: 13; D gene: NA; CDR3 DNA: TGTGCCAGCAGCTTTACCATATACAATGAGCAGTTCTTC; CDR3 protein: CASSFTIYNEQFF
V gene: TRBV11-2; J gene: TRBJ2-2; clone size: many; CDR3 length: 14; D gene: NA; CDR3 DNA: TGTGCCAGTTTTTCCCCAGGGGAAACCGGGGAGCTGTTTTTT; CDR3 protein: CASFSPGETGELFF
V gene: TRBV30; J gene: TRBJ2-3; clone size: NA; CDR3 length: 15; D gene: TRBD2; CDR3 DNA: TGTGCCTGGAGTGAGACTAGCGGGAGAAGGGATACGCAGTATTTT; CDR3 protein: CAWSETSGRRDTQYF
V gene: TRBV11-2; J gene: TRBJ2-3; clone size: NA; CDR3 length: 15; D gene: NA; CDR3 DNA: TGTGCCAGCAGCTCCGCGTCCCTAGGCACTAATACGCAGTATTTT; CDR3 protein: CASSSASLGTNTQYF
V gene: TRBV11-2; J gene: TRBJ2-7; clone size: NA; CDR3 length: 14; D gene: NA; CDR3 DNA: TGTGCCAACAGCTTAGGCGGGGTAGTCTACGAGCAGAACTTC; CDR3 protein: CANSLGGVVYEQNF
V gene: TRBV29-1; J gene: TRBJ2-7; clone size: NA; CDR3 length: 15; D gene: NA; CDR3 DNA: TGCAGCGTTGCACATCCAGGGGAGGGAACCTACAAGCAGTACTTC; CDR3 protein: CSVAHPGEGTYKQYF
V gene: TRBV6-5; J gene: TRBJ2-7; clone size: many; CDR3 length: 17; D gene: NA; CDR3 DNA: TGTGCCAGCAGTCCCCGCCCCGGGGACACAATAACGGGGCGACAGTACTTC; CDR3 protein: CASSPRPGDTITGRQYF
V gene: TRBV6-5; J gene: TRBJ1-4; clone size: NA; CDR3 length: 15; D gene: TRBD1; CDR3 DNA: TGTGCCAGCAGTTATACCGGGACAGGGGGAGAAAAACTGTTTTTT; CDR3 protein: CASSYTGTGGEKLFF
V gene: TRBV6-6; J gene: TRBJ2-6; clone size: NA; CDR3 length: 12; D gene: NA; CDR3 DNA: TGTGCCAGCCTTATGGGGGCCAACGTCCTGACTTTC; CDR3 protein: CASLMGANVLTF
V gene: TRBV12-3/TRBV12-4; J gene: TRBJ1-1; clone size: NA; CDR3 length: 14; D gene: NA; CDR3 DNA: TGTGCCAGCATTCCTGGACGCCAGAACACTGAGGCTTTCTTT; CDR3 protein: CASIPGRQNTEAFF
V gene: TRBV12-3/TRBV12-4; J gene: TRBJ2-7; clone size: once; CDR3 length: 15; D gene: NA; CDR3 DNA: TGTGCCAGCAACTTAGGGGCAGGCGTCTCCTACGAGCAGTACTTC; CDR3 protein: CASNLGAGVSYEQYF
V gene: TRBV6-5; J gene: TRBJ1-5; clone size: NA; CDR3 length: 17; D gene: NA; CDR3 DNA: TGTGCCAGCAGTTCCCACAGGGAATTGGTGGGAGAACAGCCCCAGCATTTT; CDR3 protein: CASSSHRELVGEQPQHF
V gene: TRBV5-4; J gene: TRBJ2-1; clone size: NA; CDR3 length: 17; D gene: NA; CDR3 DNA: TGTGCCAGCAGCTTGGGATTCTATGAGAGATCCTACAATGAGCAGTTCTTC; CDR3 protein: CASSLGFYERSYNEQFF
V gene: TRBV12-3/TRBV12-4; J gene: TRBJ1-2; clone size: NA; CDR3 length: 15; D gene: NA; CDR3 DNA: TGTGCCAGCAGTGAAAGACGGATTTCTAACTATGGCTACACCTTC; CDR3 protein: CASSERRISNYGYTF
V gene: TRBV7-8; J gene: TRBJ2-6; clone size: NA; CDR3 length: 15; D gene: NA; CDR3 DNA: TGTGCCAGCAGCTGGATCAACTCTGGGGCCAACGTCCTGACTTTC; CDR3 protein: CASSWINSGANVLTF
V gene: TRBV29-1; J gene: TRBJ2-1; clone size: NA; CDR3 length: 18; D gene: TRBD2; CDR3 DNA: TGCAGCGTTGAAGATCCCCTGACTAGCGGCAGCTCCTACAATGGGCAGTTCTTT; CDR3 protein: CSVEDPLTSGSSYNGQFF
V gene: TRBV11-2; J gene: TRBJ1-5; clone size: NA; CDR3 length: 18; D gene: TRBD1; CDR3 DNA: TGTGCCAGCAGCAATTGGACAGGGGACACCTTGGGCAATCAGCCCCAGCATTTT; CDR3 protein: CASSNWTGDTLGNQPQHF
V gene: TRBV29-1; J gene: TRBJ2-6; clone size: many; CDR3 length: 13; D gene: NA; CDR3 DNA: TGCAGCGTTGACGACTCTGGGGCCAACGTCCTGACTTTC; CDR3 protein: CSVDDSGANVLTF
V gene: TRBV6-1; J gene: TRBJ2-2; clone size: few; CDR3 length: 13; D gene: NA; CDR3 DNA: TGTGCCAGCAGTGAATATATCGCCGGGGAGCTGTTTTTT; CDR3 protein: CASSEYIAGELFF
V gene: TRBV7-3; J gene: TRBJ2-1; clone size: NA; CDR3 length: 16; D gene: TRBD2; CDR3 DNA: TGTGCCAGCACCCAGTCAAGAACGGGAGGGCTCAATGAGCAGTTCTTC; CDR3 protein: CASTQSRTGGLNEQFF
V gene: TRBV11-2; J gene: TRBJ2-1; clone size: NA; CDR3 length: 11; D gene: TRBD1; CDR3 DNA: TGTACCAGTAGCCTCAGGGGGATGTCGTTCTTC; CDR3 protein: CTSSLRGMSFF
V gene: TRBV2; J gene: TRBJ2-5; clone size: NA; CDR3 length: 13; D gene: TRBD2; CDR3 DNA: TGTGCCAGTCTAGCGGAGTACCAAGAGACCCAGTACTTC; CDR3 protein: CASLAEYQETQYF
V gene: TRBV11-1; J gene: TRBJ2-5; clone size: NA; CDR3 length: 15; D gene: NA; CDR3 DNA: TGTGCCAGCAGCCATCGAGGTCTGGATCAGGAGACCCTGTACTTC; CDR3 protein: CASSHRGLDQETLYF
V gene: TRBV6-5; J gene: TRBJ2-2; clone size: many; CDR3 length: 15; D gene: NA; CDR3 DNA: TGTGCCAGCAGACCTAATGACAGGATCAGCGGGGAGCTGTTTTTT; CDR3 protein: CASRPNDRISGELFF
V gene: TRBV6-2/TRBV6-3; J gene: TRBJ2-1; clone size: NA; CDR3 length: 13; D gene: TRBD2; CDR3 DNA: TGTGCCAATCGGGAGGCGTCCTACAATGAGCAGTTCTTC; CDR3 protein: CANREASYNEQFF
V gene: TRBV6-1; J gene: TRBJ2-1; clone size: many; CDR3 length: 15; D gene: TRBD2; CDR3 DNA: TGTGCCAGCAGTACTAAACTAGCGGGAGAGAATGAGCAGTTCTTC; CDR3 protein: CASSTKLAGENEQFF
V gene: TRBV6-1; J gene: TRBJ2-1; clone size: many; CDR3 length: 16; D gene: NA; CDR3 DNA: TGTGCCAGCCACCTTATCCAAGGGGCGGTAAGATTTGGGCAGTTCTTC; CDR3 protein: CASHLIQGAVRFGQFF
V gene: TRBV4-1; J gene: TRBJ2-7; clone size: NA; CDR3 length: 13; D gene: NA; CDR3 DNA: TGCGCCTGCAGCCAGGGGCCTTCCTACGAGCAGTACTTC; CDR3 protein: CACSQGPSYEQYF
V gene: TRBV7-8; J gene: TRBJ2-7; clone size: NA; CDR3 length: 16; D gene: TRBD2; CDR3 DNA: TGTGACAGCAGCTTAGAGTGGGCTAGCGGGCTCGTGAGGCAGTACTTC; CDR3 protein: CDSSLEWASGLVRQYF
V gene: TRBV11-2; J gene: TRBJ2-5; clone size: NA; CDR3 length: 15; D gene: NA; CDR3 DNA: TGTGTCAGTAGCCCACAGTTGGGGAATATTGAGACCCAGTACTTC; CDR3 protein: CVSSPQLGNIETQYF
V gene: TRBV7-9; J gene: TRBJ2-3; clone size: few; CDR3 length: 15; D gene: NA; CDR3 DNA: TGTGCCAGCAGCTTACTGGGGGTTAGAGGAGATACGCAGTATTTT; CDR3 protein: CASSLLGVRGDTQYF
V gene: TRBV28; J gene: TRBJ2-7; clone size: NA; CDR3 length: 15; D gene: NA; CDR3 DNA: TGTGCCAGCAGTTTACCGGATCTGCGAGAGAGGCAGCAGTACTTC; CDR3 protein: CASSLPDLRERQQYF
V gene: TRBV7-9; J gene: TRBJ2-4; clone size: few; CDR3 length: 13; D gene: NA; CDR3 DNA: TGTGCCAGCAGCTCACTACCCGATGACATTCAGTACTTC; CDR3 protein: CASSSLPDDIQYF
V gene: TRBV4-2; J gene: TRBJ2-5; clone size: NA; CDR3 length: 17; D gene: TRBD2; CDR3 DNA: TGTGCCAGCAGCCAACAAGGACTAGCGGGAGGTCAAGAGACCCAGTACTTC; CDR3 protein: CASSQQGLAGGQETQYF
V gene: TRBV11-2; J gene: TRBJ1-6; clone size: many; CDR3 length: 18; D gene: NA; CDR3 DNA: TGTGCCAGCAGCCACAGAGGACCCGAGAGCTCCTATAATTCACCCCTCCACTTT; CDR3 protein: CASSHRGPESSYNSPLHF
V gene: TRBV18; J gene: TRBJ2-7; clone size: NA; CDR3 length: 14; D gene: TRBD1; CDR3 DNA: TGTGCCAGCTCCCCGGGACAGGAGACCCACGGGCAGTACTTC; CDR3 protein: CASSPGQETHGQYF
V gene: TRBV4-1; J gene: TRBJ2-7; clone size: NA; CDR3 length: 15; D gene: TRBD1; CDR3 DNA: TGCGCCAGCCGTAGGGTGGAGACAGGGGCCTACGAGCAGTACTTC; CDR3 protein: CASRRVETGAYEQYF
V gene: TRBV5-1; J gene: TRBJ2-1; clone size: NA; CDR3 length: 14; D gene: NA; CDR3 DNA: TGCGCCAGCAGCTTGGCCAGGGGTCGCAATGAGCAGTGCTTC; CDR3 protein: CASSLARGRNEQCF
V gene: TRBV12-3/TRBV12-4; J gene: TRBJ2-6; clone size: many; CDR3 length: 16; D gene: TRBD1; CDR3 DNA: TGTGCCAGCACGACAGGGGGTTTCTCTGGGGCCAACGTCCTGACTTTC; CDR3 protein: CASTTGGFSGANVLTF
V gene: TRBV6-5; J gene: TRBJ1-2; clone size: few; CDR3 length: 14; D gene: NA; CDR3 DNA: TGTGCCAGCATGAGGAGTAACGGGGCCTATGGCTACACCTTC; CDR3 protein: CASMRSNGAYGYTF
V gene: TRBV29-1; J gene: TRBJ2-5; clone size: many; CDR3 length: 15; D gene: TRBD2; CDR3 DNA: TGCAGCGTTGAAGATCGGGGGGGGACGGTAGAGACCCAGTACTTC; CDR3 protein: CSVEDRGGTVETQYF
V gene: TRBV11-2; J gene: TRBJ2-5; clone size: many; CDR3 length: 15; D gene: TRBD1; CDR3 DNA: TGTGCCAGCAGCCCAGCCATTACAGGGGCTGAGACCCAGTACTTC; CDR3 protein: CASSPAITGAETQYF
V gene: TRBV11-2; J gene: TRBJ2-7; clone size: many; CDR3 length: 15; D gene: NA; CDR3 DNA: TGTGCCAGCAGCCCCAACGACAGGCCAGGCTACGAGCAGTACTTC; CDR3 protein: CASSPNDRPGYEQYF
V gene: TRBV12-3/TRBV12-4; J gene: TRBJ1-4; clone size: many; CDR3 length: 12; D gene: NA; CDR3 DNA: TGTGCCAGCAGTTCGGGAGTGGAAAAACTGTTTTTT; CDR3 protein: CASSSGVEKLFF
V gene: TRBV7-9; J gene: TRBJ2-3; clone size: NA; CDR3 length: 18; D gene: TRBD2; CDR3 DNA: TGTGCCAGCGGCTTTGGGGGACTAGCGGGGGCCTACGGGGATACGCAGTATTTT; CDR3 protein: CASGFGGLAGAYGDTQYF
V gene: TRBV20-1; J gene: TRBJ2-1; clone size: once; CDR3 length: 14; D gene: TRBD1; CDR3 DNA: TGCAGTGCTCCCGCCGTGACAGGGGTCGATGAGCAGTTCTTC; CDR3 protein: CSAPAVTGVDEQFF
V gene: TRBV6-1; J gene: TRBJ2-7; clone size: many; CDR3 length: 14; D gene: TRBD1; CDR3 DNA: TGTGCCAGCAGAAGACAGGGTTCGGCCCACGAGCAGTACTTC; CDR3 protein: CASRRQGSAHEQYF
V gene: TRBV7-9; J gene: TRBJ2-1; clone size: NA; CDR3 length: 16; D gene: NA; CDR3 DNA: TGTGCCAGTAGCTCCCCGACGGGAAGTCCCTACAATGAGCAGTTCTTC; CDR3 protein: CASSSPTGSPYNEQFF
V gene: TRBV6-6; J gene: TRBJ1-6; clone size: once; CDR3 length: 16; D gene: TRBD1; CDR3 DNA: TGTGCCAGCAGTTCGCCGGACAGGGGGTATAATCCACCCCTCCACTTT; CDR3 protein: CASSSPDRGYNPPLHF
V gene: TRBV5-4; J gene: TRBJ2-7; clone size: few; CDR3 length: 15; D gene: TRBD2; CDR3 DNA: TGTGCCAGCAGCTTGGAAGCGGGAGACTACGACGAGCAGTACTTC; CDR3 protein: CASSLEAGDYDEQYF